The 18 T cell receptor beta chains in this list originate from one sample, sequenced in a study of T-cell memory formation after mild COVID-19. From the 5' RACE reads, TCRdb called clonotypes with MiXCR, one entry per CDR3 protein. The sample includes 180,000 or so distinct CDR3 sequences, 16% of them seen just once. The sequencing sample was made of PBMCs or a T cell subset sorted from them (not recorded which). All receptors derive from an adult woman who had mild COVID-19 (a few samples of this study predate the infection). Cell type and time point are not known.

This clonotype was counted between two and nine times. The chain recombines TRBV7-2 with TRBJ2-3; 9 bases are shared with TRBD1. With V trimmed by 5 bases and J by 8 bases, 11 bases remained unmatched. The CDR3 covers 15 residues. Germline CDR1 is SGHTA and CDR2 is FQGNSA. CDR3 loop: CASSRRGQGSGTQYF. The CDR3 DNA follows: TGTGCCAGCAGCCGCCGGGGACAGGGATCGGGTACGCAGTATTTT.

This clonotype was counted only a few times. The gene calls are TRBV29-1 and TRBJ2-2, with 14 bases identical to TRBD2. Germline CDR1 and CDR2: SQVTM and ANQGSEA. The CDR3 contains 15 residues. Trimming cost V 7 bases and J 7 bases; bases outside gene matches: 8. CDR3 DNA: TGCAGCGCAAGACTAGCGGGAGGGCCTATCGGGGAGCTGTTTTTT. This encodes CSARLAGGPIGELFF.

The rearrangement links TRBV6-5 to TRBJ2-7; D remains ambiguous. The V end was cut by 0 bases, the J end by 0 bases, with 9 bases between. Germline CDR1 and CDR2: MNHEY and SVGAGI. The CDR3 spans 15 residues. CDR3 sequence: CASSYSMYSSYEQYF. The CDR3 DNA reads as TGTGCCAGCAGTTACTCGATGTACAGCTCCTACGAGCAGTACTTC.

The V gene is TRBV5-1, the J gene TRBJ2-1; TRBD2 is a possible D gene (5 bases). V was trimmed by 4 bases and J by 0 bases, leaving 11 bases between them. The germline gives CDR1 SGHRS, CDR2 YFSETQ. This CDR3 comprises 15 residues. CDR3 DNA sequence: TGCGCCAGCAGCCCAGGACTTATCTCCTACAATGAGCAGTTCTTC. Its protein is CASSPGLISYNEQFF.

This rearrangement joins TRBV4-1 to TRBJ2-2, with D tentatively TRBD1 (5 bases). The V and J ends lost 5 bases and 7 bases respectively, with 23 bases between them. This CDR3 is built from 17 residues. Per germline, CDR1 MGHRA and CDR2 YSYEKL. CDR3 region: CASSGPTDRTNGGELFF. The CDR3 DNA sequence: TGCGCCAGCAGCGGTCCGACAGACAGAACAAACGGCGGGGAGCTGTTTTTT.

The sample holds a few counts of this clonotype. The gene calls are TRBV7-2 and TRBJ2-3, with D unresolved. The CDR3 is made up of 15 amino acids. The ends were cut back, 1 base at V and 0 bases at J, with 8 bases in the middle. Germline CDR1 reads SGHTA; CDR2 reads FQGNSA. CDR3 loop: CASSLGLSSTDTQYF. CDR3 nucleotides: TGTGCCAGCAGCTTAGGACTTTCTAGCACAGATACGCAGTATTTT.

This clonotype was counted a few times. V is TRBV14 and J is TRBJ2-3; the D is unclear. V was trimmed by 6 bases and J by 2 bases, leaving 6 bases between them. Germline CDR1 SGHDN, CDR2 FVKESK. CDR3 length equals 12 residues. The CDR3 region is CASRHVTDTQYF. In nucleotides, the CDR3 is TGTGCCAGCAGACACGTCACAGATACGCAGTATTTT.

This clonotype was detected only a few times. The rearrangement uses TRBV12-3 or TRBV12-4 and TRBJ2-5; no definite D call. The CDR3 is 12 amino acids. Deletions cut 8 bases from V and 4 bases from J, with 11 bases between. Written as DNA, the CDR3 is TGTGCCAGCGGGCCAGAAGGAGAGACCCAGTACTTC. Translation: CASGPEGETQYF.

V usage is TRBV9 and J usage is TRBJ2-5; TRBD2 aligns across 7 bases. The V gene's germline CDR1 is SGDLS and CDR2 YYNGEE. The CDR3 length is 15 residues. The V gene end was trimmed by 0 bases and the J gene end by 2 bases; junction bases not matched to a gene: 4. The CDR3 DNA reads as TGTGCCAGCAGCGTAGGGGCTAGCGGACAAGAGACCCAGTACTTC. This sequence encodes CASSVGASGQETQYF.

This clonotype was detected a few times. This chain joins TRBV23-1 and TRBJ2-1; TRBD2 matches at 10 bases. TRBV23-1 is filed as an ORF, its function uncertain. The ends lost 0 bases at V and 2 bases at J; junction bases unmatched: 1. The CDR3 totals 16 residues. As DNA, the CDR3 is TGCGCCAGCAGTCAATCCAGCGGGAGGGCCTACAATGAGCAGTTCTTC. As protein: CASSQSSGRAYNEQFF.

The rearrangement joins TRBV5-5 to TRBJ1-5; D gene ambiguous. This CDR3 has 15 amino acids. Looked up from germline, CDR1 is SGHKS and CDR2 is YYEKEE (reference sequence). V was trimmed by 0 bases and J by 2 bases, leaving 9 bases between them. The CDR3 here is CASSLVGEGNQPQHF. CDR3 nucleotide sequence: TGTGCCAGCAGCTTGGTCGGGGAAGGCAATCAGCCCCAGCATTTT.

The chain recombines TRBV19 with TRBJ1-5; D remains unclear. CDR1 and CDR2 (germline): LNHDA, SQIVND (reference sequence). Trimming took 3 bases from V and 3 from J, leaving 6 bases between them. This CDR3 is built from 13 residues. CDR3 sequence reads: CASSIELNQPQHF. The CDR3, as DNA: TGTGCCAGTAGTATTGAACTCAATCAGCCCCAGCATTTT.

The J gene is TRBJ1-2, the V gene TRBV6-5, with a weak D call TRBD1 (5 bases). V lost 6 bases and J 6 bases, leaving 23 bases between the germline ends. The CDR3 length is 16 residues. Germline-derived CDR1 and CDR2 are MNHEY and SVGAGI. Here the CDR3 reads CASSLTLGAGLNGYTF. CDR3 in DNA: TGTGCCAGCAGCCTCACGCTCGGGGCAGGGCTTAATGGCTACACCTTC.

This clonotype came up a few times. CDR3 region: CASSKGNEQFF. DNA of the CDR3: TGTGCCAGCAGTAAGGGCAATGAGCAGTTCTTC. The genes are TRBV6-6 and TRBJ2-1; no reliable D call. Germline V gene data show CDR1 as MNHNY and CDR2 as SVGAGI (reference sequence). This CDR3 region has 11 residues. Trimming took 5 bases from V and 6 from J, leaving 5 bases between them.

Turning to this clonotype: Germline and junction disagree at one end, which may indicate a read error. CDR3 in amino acids: CASSLHVNTEAFF. In nucleotides, the CDR3 is TGTGCTAGCAGCTTACATGTGAACACTGAAGCTTTCTTT. The V gene is TRBV7-7, the J gene TRBJ1-1; D gene uncertain. Germline-derived CDR1 and CDR2 are SSHAT and FNYEAQ (reference sequence). The CDR3 loop spans 13 amino acids.

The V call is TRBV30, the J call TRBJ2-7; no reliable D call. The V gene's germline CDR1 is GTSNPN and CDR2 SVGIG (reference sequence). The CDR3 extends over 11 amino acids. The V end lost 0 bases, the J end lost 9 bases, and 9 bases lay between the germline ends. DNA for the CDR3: TGTGCCTGGAGTGTTCTATTAGGGCAGTACTTC. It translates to CAWSVLLGQYF.

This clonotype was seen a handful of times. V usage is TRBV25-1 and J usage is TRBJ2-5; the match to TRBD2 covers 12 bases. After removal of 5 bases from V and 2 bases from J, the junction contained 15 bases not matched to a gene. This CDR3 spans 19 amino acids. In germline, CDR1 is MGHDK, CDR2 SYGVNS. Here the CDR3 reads CASSSRLAGVLIVQETQYF. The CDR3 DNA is TGTGCCAGCAGTTCGCGACTAGCGGGGGTCCTGATAGTACAAGAGACCCAGTACTTC.

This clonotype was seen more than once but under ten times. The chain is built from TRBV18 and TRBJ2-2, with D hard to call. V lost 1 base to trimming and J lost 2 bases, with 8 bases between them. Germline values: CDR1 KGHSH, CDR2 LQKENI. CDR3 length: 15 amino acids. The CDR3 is CASSPQGTNTGELFF. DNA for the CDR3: TGTGCCAGCTCACCACAGGGAACTAACACCGGGGAGCTGTTTTTT. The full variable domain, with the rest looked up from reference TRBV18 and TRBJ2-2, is NAGVMQNPRHLVRRRGQEARLRCSPMKGHSHVYWYRQLPEEGLKFMVYLQKENIIDESGMPKERFSAEFPKEGPSILRIQQVVRGDSAAYFCASSPQGTNTGELFFGEGSRLTVL.